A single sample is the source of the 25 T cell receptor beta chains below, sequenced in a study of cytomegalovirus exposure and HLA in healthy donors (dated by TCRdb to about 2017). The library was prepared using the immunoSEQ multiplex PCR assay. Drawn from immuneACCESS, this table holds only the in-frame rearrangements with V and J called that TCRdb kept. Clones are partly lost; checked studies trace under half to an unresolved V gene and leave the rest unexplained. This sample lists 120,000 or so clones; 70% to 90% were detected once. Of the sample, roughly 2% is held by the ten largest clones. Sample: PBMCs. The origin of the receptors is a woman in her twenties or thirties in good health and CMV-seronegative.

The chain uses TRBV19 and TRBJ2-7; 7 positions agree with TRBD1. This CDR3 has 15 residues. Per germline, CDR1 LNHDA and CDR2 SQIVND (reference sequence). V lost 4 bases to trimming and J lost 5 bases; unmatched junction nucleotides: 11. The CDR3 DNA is TGTGCCAGTAGTAACCCGGGACAGTCTTCCCACGAGCAGTACTTC. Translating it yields CASSNPGQSSHEQYF.

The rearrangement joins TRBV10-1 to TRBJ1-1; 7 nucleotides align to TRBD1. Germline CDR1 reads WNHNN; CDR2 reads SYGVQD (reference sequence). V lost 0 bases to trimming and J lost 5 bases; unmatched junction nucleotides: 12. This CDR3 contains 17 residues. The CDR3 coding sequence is TGCGCCAGCAGTGAGTCTCCAGAACAGGGGAAAGGGACTGAAGCTTTCTTT. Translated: CASSESPEQGKGTEAFF.

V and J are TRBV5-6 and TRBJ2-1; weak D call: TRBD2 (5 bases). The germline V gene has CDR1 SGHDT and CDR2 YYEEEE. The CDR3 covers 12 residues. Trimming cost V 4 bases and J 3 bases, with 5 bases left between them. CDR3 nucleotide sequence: TGTGCCAGCAGCGACTACTACAATGAGCAGTTCTTC. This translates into CASSDYYNEQFF.

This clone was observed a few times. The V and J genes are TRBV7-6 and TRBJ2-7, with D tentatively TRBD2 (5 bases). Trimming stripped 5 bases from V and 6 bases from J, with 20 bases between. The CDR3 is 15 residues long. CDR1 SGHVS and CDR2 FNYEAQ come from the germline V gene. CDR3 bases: TGTGCCAGCAGCCCACCCCGGGGAAGGCTGGGCGAGCAGTACTTC. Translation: CASSPPRGRLGEQYF.

The CDR3 nucleotides read TGTGCCAGCAGGGGGACAGGGGAGAAGTCCTATAATTCACCCCTCCACTTT. This sequence encodes CASRGTGEKSYNSPLHF. The rearrangement links TRBV2 to TRBJ1-6, with 10 nucleotides matching TRBD1. The CDR3 consists of 17 residues. The junction had 6 bases not matched to a gene; V was cut back by 6 bases and J by 1 base. Germline loops: CDR1 SNHLY, CDR2 FYNNEI.

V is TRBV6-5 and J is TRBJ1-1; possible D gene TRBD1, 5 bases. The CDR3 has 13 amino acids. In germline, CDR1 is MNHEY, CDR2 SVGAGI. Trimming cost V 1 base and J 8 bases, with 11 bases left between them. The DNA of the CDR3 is TGTGCCAGCAGTTACTATCCAGCAGGGGAAGCTTTCTTT. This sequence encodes CASSYYPAGEAFF.

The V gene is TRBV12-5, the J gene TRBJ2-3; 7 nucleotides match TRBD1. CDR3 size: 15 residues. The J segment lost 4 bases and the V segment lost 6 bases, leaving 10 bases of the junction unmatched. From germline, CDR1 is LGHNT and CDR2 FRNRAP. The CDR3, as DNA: TGTGCTAGTGGCCGAGGACAGGCCCGGGCAGATACGCAGTATTTT. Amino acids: CASGRGQARADTQYF.

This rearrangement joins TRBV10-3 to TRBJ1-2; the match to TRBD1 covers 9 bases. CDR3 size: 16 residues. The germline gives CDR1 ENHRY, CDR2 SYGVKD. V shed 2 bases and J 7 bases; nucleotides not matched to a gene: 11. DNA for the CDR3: TGTGCCATCAGTGAGCTCACAGGGGGCGCCAGCTCTGGCTACACCTTC. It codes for CAISELTGGASSGYTF.

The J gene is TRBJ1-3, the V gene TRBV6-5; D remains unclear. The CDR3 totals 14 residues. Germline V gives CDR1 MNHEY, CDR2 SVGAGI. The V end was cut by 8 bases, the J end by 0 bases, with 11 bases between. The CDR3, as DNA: TGTGCCAGCCGACTTGGAGACTCTGGAAACACCATATATTTT. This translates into CASRLGDSGNTIYF.

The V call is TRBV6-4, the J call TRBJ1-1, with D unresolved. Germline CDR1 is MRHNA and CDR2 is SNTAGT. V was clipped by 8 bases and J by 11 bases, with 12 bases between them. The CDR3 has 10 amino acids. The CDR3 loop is CASPNFWAFF. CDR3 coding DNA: TGTGCCAGCCCGAACTTCTGGGCTTTCTTT.

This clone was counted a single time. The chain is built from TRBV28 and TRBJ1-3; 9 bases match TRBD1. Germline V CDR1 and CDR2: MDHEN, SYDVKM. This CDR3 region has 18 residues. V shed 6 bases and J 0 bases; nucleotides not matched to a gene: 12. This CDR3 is CASRSRLRDRVSGNTIYF. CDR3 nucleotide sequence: TGTGCCAGCAGGAGTAGACTACGGGACAGGGTCTCTGGAAACACCATATATTTT.

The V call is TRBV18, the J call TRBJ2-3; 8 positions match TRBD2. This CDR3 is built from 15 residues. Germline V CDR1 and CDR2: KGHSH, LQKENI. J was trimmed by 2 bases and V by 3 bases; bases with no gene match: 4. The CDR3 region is CASSPTGGTTDTQYF. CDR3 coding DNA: TGTGCCAGCTCACCTACGGGGGGGACCACAGATACGCAGTATTTT.

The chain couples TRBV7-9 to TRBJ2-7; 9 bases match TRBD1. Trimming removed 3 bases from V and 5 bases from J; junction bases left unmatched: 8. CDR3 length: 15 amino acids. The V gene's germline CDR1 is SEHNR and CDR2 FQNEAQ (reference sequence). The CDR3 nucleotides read TGTGCCAGCAGCTTCTCCGGGACAGGGTCCCACGAGCAGTACTTC. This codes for CASSFSGTGSHEQYF. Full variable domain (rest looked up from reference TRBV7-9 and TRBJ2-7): DTGVSQNPRHKITKRGQNVTFRCDPISEHNRLYWYRQTLGQGPEFLTYFQNEAQLEKSRLLSDRFSAERPKGSFSTLEIQRTEQGDSAMYLCASSFSGTGSHEQYFGPGTRLTVT.

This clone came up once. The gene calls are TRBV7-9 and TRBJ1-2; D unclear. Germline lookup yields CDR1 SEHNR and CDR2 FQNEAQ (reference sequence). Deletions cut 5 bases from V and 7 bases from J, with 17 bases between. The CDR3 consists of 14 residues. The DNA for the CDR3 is TGTGCCAGCAGCCTGGCAGGACTTGCAGGTGGCTACACCTTC. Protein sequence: CASSLAGLAGGYTF.

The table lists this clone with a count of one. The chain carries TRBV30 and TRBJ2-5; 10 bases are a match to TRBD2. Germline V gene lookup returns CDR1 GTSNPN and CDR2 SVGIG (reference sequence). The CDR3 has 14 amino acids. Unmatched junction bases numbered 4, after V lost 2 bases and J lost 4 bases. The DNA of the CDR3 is TGTGCCTGGAGTCTGGGACTAGCGTTAGAGACCCAGTACTTC. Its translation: CAWSLGLALETQYF. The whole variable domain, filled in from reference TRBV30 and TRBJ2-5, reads SQTIHQWPATLVQPVGSPLSLECTVEGTSNPNLYWYRQAAGRGLQLLFYSVGIGQISSEVPQNLSASRPQDRQFILSSKKLLLSDSGFYLCAWSLGLALETQYFGPGTRLLVL.

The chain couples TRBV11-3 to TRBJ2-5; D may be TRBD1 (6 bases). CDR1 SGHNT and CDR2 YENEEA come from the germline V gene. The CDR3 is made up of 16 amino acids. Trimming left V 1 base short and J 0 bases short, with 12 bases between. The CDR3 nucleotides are TGTGCCAGCAGCTTAGTATACAGGGTAGACCAAGAGACCCAGTACTTC. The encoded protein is CASSLVYRVDQETQYF.

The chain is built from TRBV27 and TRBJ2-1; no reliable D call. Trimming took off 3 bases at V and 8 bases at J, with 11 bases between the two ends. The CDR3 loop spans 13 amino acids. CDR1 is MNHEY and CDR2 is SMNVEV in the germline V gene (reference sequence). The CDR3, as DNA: TGTGCCAGCAGTTTCGGTCCCCGGGATGAGCAGTTCTTC. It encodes CASSFGPRDEQFF.

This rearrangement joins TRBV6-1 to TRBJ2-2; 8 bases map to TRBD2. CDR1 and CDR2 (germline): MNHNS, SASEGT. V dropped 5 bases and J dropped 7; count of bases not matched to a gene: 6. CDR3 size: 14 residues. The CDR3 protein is CASSLPGGVGELFF. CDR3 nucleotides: TGTGCCAGCAGTCTCCCGGGGGGGGTCGGGGAGCTGTTTTTT.

As DNA, the CDR3 is TGTGCCAGCAGCTTAGATTCGGACGGGGATGAGCAGTTCTTC. It yields the protein CASSLDSDGDEQFF. The rearrangement links TRBV5-4 to TRBJ2-1; weak D call: TRBD2 (5 bases). The CDR3 runs 14 residues. V lost 2 bases and J 8 bases, leaving 14 bases between the germline ends. Looked up from germline, CDR1 is SGHNT and CDR2 is YYREEE (reference sequence).

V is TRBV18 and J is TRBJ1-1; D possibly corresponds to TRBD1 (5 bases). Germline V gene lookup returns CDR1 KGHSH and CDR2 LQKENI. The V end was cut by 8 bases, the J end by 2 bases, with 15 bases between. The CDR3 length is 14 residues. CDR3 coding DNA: TGTGCCAGCCTCAGGGACTCCTCAAACACTGAAGCTTTCTTT. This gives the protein CASLRDSSNTEAFF.

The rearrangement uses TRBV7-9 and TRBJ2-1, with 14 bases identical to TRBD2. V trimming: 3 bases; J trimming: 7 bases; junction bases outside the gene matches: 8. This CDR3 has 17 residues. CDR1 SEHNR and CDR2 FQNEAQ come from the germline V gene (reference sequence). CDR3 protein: CASSLTSGGAMVNEQFF. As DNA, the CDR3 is TGTGCCAGCAGCTTGACTAGCGGGGGGGCTATGGTAAATGAGCAGTTCTTC.

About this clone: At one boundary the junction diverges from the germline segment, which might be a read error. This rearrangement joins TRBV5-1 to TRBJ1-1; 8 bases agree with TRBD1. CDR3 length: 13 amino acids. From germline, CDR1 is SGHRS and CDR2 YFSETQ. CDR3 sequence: CASSLDRATEAFF. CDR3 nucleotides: TGCGCCAGCAGTTTGGACAGGGCAACTGAAGCTTTCTTT.

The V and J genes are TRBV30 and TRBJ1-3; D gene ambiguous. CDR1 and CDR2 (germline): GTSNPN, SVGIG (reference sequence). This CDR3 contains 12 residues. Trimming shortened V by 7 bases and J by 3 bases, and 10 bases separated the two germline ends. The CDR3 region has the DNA TGTGCCTTGGGCGGAGGTGGAAACACCATATATTTT. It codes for CALGGGGNTIYF.

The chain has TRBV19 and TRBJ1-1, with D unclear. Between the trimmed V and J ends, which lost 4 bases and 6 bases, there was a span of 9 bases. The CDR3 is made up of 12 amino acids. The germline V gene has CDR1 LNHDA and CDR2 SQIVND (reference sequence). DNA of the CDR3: TGTGCCAGTAGTACGGGGTTCTCTGAAGCTTTCTTT. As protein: CASSTGFSEAFF.

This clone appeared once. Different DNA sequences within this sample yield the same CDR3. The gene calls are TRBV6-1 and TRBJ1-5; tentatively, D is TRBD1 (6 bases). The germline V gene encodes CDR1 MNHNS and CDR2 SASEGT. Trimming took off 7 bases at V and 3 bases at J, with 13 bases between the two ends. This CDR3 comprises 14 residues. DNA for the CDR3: TGTGCCAGCAACCCTACAGGGTCCAATCAGCCCCAGCATTTT. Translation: CASNPTGSNQPQHF.